This T cell receptor (beta chain) was obtained from a study of beta chain features in type 1 diabetes. About the research overall: Healthy donors, compared against patients, showed similar age, gender and cell yields. Study results and caveats: Type 1 diabetes patients showed a moderate but significant shortening of TCRB CDR3s in all four CD4+ subsets.

The CDR3 sequence is 17 residues long. V lost 0 bases and J 0 bases, leaving 12 bases between the germline ends. Germline loops: CDR1 MGHRA, CDR2 YSYEKL. Sequenced material consisted of expressed TCRB transcripts (all of the isolated RNA was reverse transcribed). Sequenced by immunoSEQ multiplex PCR; TCRdb stores in-frame clones only, minus some. The table shows 120,000 to 150,000 clones, with 13% occurring only once. This clone was counted many times. The antigen remains undetermined. Sorting of CD4+ naive, central memory, regulatory and stem cell-like memory cells was performed via CD45RO/CCR7/CD25/CD127/CD95/CD27.

The chain combines TRBV4-1 with TRBJ1-3; no reliable D call. The sequence derives from a man between 18 and 35 years old with type 1 diabetes. The sample was central memory CD4+ T cells from blood. CDR3 DNA: TGCGCCAGCAGCCAAGACGAAGGACGGTCCTCTGGAAACACCATATATTTT. Translating it yields CASSQDEGRSSGNTIYF.